The 22 T cell receptor beta chains below were found in one sample sequenced in a study of blood T cells in healthy people across ages. It was with a sample-barcoded 5' primer and a J-beta primer mix that a second PCR of roughly 6 to 12 cycles was run. TCRdb analysed the 5' RACE reads with MiXCR anew, one entry per CDR3 protein. The table lists about 1,500,000 distinct CDR3 sequences, roughly 28% of them singletons. The sample comprised blood. Receptors were obtained from a woman aged 25 to 39 in good health.

This clonotype was seen repeatedly, ten times or more. The gene calls are TRBV20-1 and TRBJ2-7; TRBD1 matches 9 bases. Trimming took 6 bases from V and 5 from J; bases not matched to a gene: 8. The CDR3 totals 13 residues. Germline V gene data show CDR1 as DFQATT and CDR2 as SNEGSKA (reference sequence). The CDR3 sequence: CSARPGQGDEQYF. The CDR3 coding sequence is TGCAGTGCACGACCGGGACAGGGCGACGAGCAGTACTTC.

The table lists this clonotype with a few counts. The chain carries TRBV12-3 or TRBV12-4 and TRBJ2-3, with D perhaps TRBD2 (5 bases). V was cut by 7 bases and J by 6 bases, with 17 bases left in between. This CDR3 spans 14 amino acids. The CDR3 DNA reads TGTGCCAGCACTGCGGGCTCCCGAGGGGATACGCAGTATTTT. It specifies CASTAGSRGDTQYF.

The chain uses TRBV2 and TRBJ2-7; D gene unclear. The CDR3 extends over 15 amino acids. V was trimmed by 7 bases and J by 10 bases, leaving 26 bases between them. The germline CDR1 and CDR2 sequences are SNHLY and FYNNEI. CDR3 protein: CASTGVRAGSRAQYF. In nucleotides, the CDR3 is TGTGCCAGCACTGGTGTCAGAGCTGGATCTAGGGCCCAGTACTTC.

The chain has TRBV12-3 or TRBV12-4 and TRBJ1-1; D call uncertain. V lost 5 bases and J lost 5, with 15 bases in between. This CDR3 region has 14 residues. CDR3 sequence (DNA): TGTGCCAGCAGTAAGATGACGGCGGCGACTGAAGCTTTCTTT. It yields the protein CASSKMTAATEAFF.

This clonotype was seen ten or more times. This chain links TRBV6-6 with TRBJ1-2; 7 bases align to TRBD1. The CDR3 sequence is 13 residues long. V shed 5 bases and J 3 bases; nucleotides not matched to a gene: 3. The germline V gene has CDR1 MNHNY and CDR2 SVGAGI (reference sequence). The CDR3 bases are TGTGCCAGCAGTCCTCAGGGGGACTATGGCTACACCTTC. This codes for CASSPQGDYGYTF.

This clonotype turned up a few times. The rearrangement uses TRBV7-7 and TRBJ2-2, with D maybe TRBD2 (5 bases). The ends were cut back, 1 base at V and 6 bases at J, with 18 bases in the middle. The CDR3 is made up of 17 amino acids. The germline gives CDR1 SSHAT, CDR2 FNYEAQ (reference sequence). The CDR3 bases are TGTGCCAGCAGCTTAGTCGAATCGGGATCGGCGGCCGGGGAGCTGTTTTTT. Translating it yields CASSLVESGSAAGELFF.

The rearrangement joins TRBV11-2 to TRBJ2-5; D is possibly TRBD2 (6 bases). The last part of the DNA fits TRBJ2-7 better; the J call may be wrong. The CDR3 loop spans 14 amino acids. Germline CDR1 is SGHAT and CDR2 is FQNNGV. This chain's CDR3 is CASSYVRGSHEQYF. DNA for the CDR3: TGTGCCAGCAGCTACGTTCGGGGGTCCCACGAGCAGTACTTC.

This clonotype is a singleton in its sample. One junction end does not reproduce the germline sequence, and a read error may be involved. This sequence joins TRBV24-1 and TRBJ1-5; D unclear. From germline, CDR1 is KGHDR and CDR2 SFDVKD. This CDR3 contains 14 residues. As DNA, the CDR3 is TGTGCCATCAGTCAGCGTCAGACAACAAATCCCCAGCATTTT. As protein: CAISQRQTTNPQHF.

This clonotype was found a few times. The rearrangement uses TRBV25-1 and TRBJ1-5; D might be TRBD1 (5 bases). This CDR3 has 15 amino acids. The germline V and J ends were trimmed by 0 bases and 2 bases, with 8 bases remaining between them. The germline V gene encodes CDR1 MGHDK and CDR2 SYGVNS. CDR3 sequence reads: CASSEYSGGNQPQHF. Written as DNA, the CDR3 is TGTGCCAGCAGTGAATATTCGGGGGGCAATCAGCCCCAGCATTTT.

This sequence joins TRBV2 and TRBJ1-5; no reliable D call. CDR1 is SNHLY and CDR2 is FYNNEI in the germline V gene. This CDR3 region has 14 residues. V gave up 3 bases and J gave up 10 bases, with 16 bases separating them. CDR3 in DNA: TGTGCCAGCAGTGAGTTGGTGGGCAGTCATCCCCAGCATTTT. Residues: CASSELVGSHPQHF. The variable domain in full, with the rest retrieved from reference TRBV2 and TRBJ1-5, is EPEVTQTPSHQVTQMGQEVILRCVPISNHLYFYWYRQILGQKVEFLVSFYNNEISEKSEIFDDQFSVERPDGSNFTLKIRSTKLEDSAMYFCASSELVGSHPQHFGDGTRLSIL.

This clonotype was seen a handful of times. This chain joins TRBV9 and TRBJ2-7; TRBD2 agrees at 8 bases. Germline CDR1 and CDR2: SGDLS and YYNGEE. The trim removed 0 bases at V and 4 bases at J, leaving 9 bases unmatched. The CDR3 contains 16 residues. Here the CDR3 DNA reads TGTGCCAGCAGCGTAGATTCGGGGGGGGCCAAGTACGAGCAGTACTTC. The encoded protein is CASSVDSGGAKYEQYF. Full variable domain (remainder filled in from reference TRBV9 and TRBJ2-7): DSGVTQTPKHLITATGQRVTLRCSPRSGDLSVYWYQQSLDQGLQFLIQYYNGEERAKGNILERFSAQQFPDLHSELNLSSLELGDSALYFCASSVDSGGAKYEQYFGPGTRLTVT.

This clonotype was seen only a few times. The J gene is TRBJ2-5, the V gene TRBV5-1; D could derive from TRBD1 or TRBD2 (5 bases each). This CDR3 is 15 amino acids long. The ends were cut back, 2 bases at V and 2 bases at J, with 13 bases in the middle. Germline V gene data show CDR1 as SGHRS and CDR2 as YFSETQ. The CDR3 DNA is TGCGCCAGCAGCTTCAACCGGGGCTATCAAGAGACCCAGTACTTC. It codes for CASSFNRGYQETQYF.

The V call is TRBV20-1, the J call TRBJ2-3, with a tentative D call TRBD2 (5 bases). The CDR3 is 15 amino acids. Looked up from germline, CDR1 is DFQATT and CDR2 is SNEGSKA (reference sequence). Trimming pared 4 bases from V and 0 bases from J, leaving 14 bases between. CDR3 sequence (DNA): TGCAGTGCTAAGGTTGGCGGGTCAAGCACAGATACGCAGTATTTT. Translating gives CSAKVGGSSTDTQYF.

This chain connects TRBV11-2 to TRBJ2-7; no definite D call. The CDR3 is 16 amino acids. V dropped 5 bases and J dropped 0 bases, with 17 bases sitting between them. The germline CDR1 and CDR2 sequences are SGHAT and FQNNGV. CDR3 in amino acids: CASSRERASFSYEQYF. CDR3 DNA sequence: TGTGCCAGCAGCAGAGAAAGGGCGAGCTTCTCCTACGAGCAGTACTTC.

V and J are TRBV4-3 and TRBJ2-7; maybe TRBD1 (5 bases). CDR1 LGHNA and CDR2 YSLEER come from the germline V gene. The V gene lost 1 base and the J gene lost 0 bases, with 10 bases spanning the gap. This CDR3 spans 15 amino acids. Here the CDR3 DNA reads TGCGCCAGCAGCCAAGGGGGCGCCCCCTCCTACGAGCAGTACTTC. Amino acid sequence: CASSQGGAPSYEQYF.

In this sample, this clonotype turned up a few times. The J gene is TRBJ2-7, the V gene TRBV4-1; 14 bases match TRBD2. Unmatched junction bases numbered 3, after V lost 0 bases and J lost 2 bases. The CDR3 is made up of 17 amino acids. Germline V gene sequence: CDR1 MGHRA, CDR2 YSYEKL. CDR3 DNA: TGCGCCAGCAGCCAAGAGGGACTAGCGGGGGCCACCTACGAGCAGTACTTC. Residues: CASSQEGLAGATYEQYF.

In this sample, this clonotype turned up a few times. The chain has TRBV5-6 and TRBJ2-3; 7 bases line up with TRBD2. The CDR3 contains 15 residues. V lost 2 bases to trimming and J lost 5 bases; unmatched junction nucleotides: 8. In germline, CDR1 is SGHDT, CDR2 YYEEEE. The chain's CDR3 is CASSFRAGKGDTQYF. The CDR3 region has the DNA TGTGCCAGCAGCTTCCGAGCGGGAAAAGGAGATACGCAGTATTTT.

The rearrangement uses TRBV5-1 and TRBJ2-1; 14 bases are shared with TRBD2. The CDR3 spans 15 residues. Germline V gene data show CDR1 as SGHRS and CDR2 as YFSETQ. Trimming removed 4 bases from V and 9 bases from J; junction bases left unmatched: 6. The CDR3 nucleotides read TGCGCCAGCAGCCCGGGGACTAGCGGGAGTATTGAGCAGTTCTTC. Amino acids: CASSPGTSGSIEQFF. The full variable domain, completed using reference TRBV5-1 and TRBJ2-1, is KAGVTQTPRYLIKTRGQQVTLSCSPISGHRSVSWYQQTPGQGLQFLFEYFSETQRNKGNFPGRFSGRQFSNSRSEMNVSTLELGDSALYLCASSPGTSGSIEQFFGPGTRLTVL.

The J gene is TRBJ1-1, the V gene TRBV4-3; 7 nucleotides match TRBD1. The CDR3 consists of 15 residues. Trimming took 0 bases from V and 3 from J; bases not matched to a gene: 4. Germline-derived CDR1 and CDR2 are LGHNA and YSLEER. DNA of the CDR3: TGCGCCAGCAGCCAAGATCAGGGGGGGCACACTGAAGCTTTCTTT. Its protein is CASSQDQGGHTEAFF.

V is TRBV12-3 or TRBV12-4 and J is TRBJ1-5; 9 bases fit TRBD1. The CDR3 is 15 residues long. Trimming took 1 base from V and 7 from J; bases not matched to a gene: 5. CDR3: CASSLGTGARQPQHF. In DNA form, the CDR3 reads TGTGCCAGCAGTTTAGGGACAGGGGCGCGGCAGCCCCAGCATTTT.

This sequence joins TRBV6-5 and TRBJ2-2; 7 nucleotides line up with TRBD1. The CDR3 spans 15 residues. V trimming: 2 bases; J trimming: 6 bases; junction bases outside the gene matches: 6. CDR1 MNHEY and CDR2 SVGAGI come from the germline V gene. CDR3 sequence reads: CASSYAQGESGELFF. CDR3 in DNA: TGTGCCAGCAGTTACGCCCAGGGGGAATCCGGGGAGCTGTTTTTT.

This clonotype was found a few times. This chain joins TRBV7-2 and TRBJ2-3, with TRBD1 matching over 9 bases. The germline V gene encodes CDR1 SGHTA and CDR2 FQGNSA. Trimming took 5 bases from V and 5 from J; bases not matched to a gene: 8. The CDR3 length is 15 residues. Here the CDR3 DNA reads TGTGCCAGCAGCCTAGGGGGGACAGGGAAAGATACGCAGTATTTT. It yields the protein CASSLGGTGKDTQYF.